The 15 T cell receptor beta chains in this list originate from one sample, sequenced in a study of T cells in localized non-small cell lung cancer. Assay: immunoSEQ multiplex PCR; the TCRdb copy retains only in-frame clones and omits some. The sample lists roughly 35,000 clones; roughly 90% were seen once. The source material was peripheral blood, sampled before any cancer treatment. Receptor source: a woman between 35 and 70 years old with stage I lung adenocarcinoma.

The chain uses TRBV2 and TRBJ1-1; D perhaps matches TRBD1 (5 bases). This CDR3 contains 14 residues. CDR1 SNHLY and CDR2 FYNNEI come from the germline V gene. The V end was cut by 5 bases, the J end by 8 bases, with 18 bases between. The CDR3 DNA sequence: TGTGCCAGCAGTAGGGACGGGAGCCCTACGGAAGCTTTCTTT. This codes for CASSRDGSPTEAFF.

The V and J genes are TRBV19 and TRBJ2-7; 7 bases map to TRBD2. The CDR3 totals 14 residues. V shed 5 bases, J shed 2 bases, and the junction held 6 bases outside the gene matches. Germline V lookup: CDR1 LNHDA, CDR2 SQIVND (reference sequence). CDR3 DNA: TGTGCCAGTAGTCCTAGCGGTAGCGCCTACGAGCAGTACTTC. Its translation: CASSPSGSAYEQYF.

The genes are TRBV9 and TRBJ1-6; D not resolved. Germline V CDR1 and CDR2: SGDLS, YYNGEE. Trimming left V 0 bases short and J 0 bases short, with 10 bases between. The CDR3 runs to 17 residues. The CDR3 loop is CASSVEGRSSYNSPLHF. The CDR3, as DNA: TGTGCCAGCAGCGTAGAAGGCAGGAGCTCCTATAATTCACCCCTCCACTTT.

The V call is TRBV30, the J call TRBJ2-7; no definite D call. The germline V gene has CDR1 GTSNPN and CDR2 SVGIG (reference sequence). The CDR3 loop spans 11 amino acids. The V end was cut by 5 bases, the J end by 3 bases, with 8 bases between. CDR3 region: CAWAANYEQYF. CDR3 nucleotide sequence: TGTGCCTGGGCGGCAAACTACGAGCAGTACTTC.

The genes are TRBV2 and TRBJ2-5; TRBD2 agrees at 7 bases. J was trimmed by 3 bases and V by 6 bases; bases with no gene match: 7. Germline CDR1 and CDR2: SNHLY and FYNNEI. The CDR3 loop spans 14 amino acids. The CDR3: CASRNPGGKETQYF. The DNA of the CDR3 is TGTGCCAGCAGGAATCCGGGGGGAAAAGAGACCCAGTACTTC.

This clone came up a few times. The rearrangement uses TRBV15 and TRBJ1-1, with 12 bases that match TRBD1. With V trimmed by 5 bases and J by 6 bases, 10 bases remained unmatched. CDR1 LNHNV and CDR2 YYDKDF come from the germline V gene (reference sequence). The CDR3 covers 16 residues. CDR3 DNA sequence: TGTGCCACCAGCGCGTCCGGGACAGGGGGCGATGCTGAAGCTTTCTTT. Amino acids: CATSASGTGGDAEAFF. The variable domain in full, completed from reference TRBV15 and TRBJ1-1, reads DAMVIQNPRYQVTQFGKPVTLSCSQTLNHNVMYWYQQKSSQAPKLLFHYYDKDFNNEADTPDNFQSRRPNTSFCFLDIRSPGLGDTAMYLCATSASGTGGDAEAFFGQGTRLTVV.

The CDR3 loop reads CASSGAKGLYEQYF. The CDR3 nucleotides read TGTGCCAGCAGCGGGGCGAAGGGACTCTACGAGCAGTACTTC. This chain links TRBV5-4 with TRBJ2-7; D perhaps matches TRBD2 (6 bases). The ends were cut back, 4 bases at V and 3 bases at J, with 14 bases in the middle. The germline CDR1 and CDR2 sequences are SGHNT and YYREEE (reference sequence). The CDR3 runs 14 residues.

The chain combines TRBV21-1 with TRBJ1-2; TRBD1 is taken as the D call from the table, unchecked against the DNA. TRBV21-1 is shown as a pseudogene. The CDR3 sequence is 11 residues long. The CDR3, as DNA: TGTGCCAGCCCAAGGGGGCAGGGCTACACCTTC. The encoded protein is CASPRGQGYTF.

The rearrangement joins TRBV7-3 to TRBJ1-6; D call uncertain. Per germline, CDR1 SGHTA and CDR2 FQGTGA. CDR3 length: 15 residues. With 0 bases removed from V and 2 bases from J, the gap between germline ends came to 5 bases. This CDR3 is CASSLTATYNSPLHF. Here the CDR3 DNA reads TGTGCCAGCAGCTTAACGGCCACCTATAATTCACCCCTCCACTTT.

The genes are TRBV2 and TRBJ2-1; 9 bases line up with TRBD2. This CDR3 has 15 amino acids. The V and J ends lost 5 bases and 6 bases, in that order; junction bases with no gene match: 8. Germline V gives CDR1 SNHLY, CDR2 FYNNEI. The CDR3, as DNA: TGTGCCAGCAGTCCGATAGCGGGGGAGCTCAATGAGCAGTTCTTC. Protein sequence: CASSPIAGELNEQFF. Based on the CDR3 plus reference TRBV2 and TRBJ2-1, the full variable domain is EPEVTQTPSHQVTQMGQEVILRCVPISNHLYFYWYRQILGQKVEFLVSFYNNEISEKSEIFDDQFSVERPDGSNFTLKIRSTKLEDSAMYFCASSPIAGELNEQFFGPGTRLTVL.

Concerning this clone itself: Other DNA sequences of this sample code for an identical CDR3. This rearrangement joins TRBV18 to TRBJ2-7; D remains ambiguous. Trimming removed 3 bases from V and 0 bases from J, with 3 bases in between. This CDR3 is 12 amino acids long. Germline CDR1 is KGHSH and CDR2 is LQKENI. In DNA, the CDR3 is TGTGCCAGCTCACCTTTCTCCTACGAGCAGTACTTC. This encodes CASSPFSYEQYF.

The rearrangement joins TRBV11-1 to TRBJ2-1, with 10 bases that match TRBD2. The germline V gene encodes CDR1 SGHAT and CDR2 FQDESV (reference sequence). The V gene end was trimmed by 5 bases and the J gene end by 4 bases; junction bases not matched to a gene: 5. This CDR3 has 15 amino acids. CDR3 amino acids: CASSITSGKYNEQFF. CDR3 in DNA: TGTGCCAGCAGCATAACTAGCGGGAAATACAATGAGCAGTTCTTC.

The CDR3 protein is CASSLSQGTYNEQFF. In nucleotides, the CDR3 is TGTGCCAGCAGCTTATCACAGGGCACCTACAATGAGCAGTTCTTC. V usage is TRBV7-6 and J usage is TRBJ2-1, with a possible D match to TRBD1 (6 bases). The V end lost 2 bases, the J end lost 2 bases, and 10 bases lay between the germline ends. This CDR3 comprises 15 residues. Germline-derived CDR1 and CDR2 are SGHVS and FNYEAQ.

Worth noting for this clone: Germline and junction disagree at one end, which may indicate a read error. The chain couples TRBV2 to TRBJ1-6, with D possibly being TRBD1 (6 bases). The CDR3 runs to 15 residues. Germline V gene sequence: CDR1 SNHLY, CDR2 FYNNEI. The CDR3 protein is CASGDRSSYNSPLHF. In nucleotides, the CDR3 is TGTGCCAGCGGTGACAGGAGCTCCTATAATTCACCCCTCCACTTT.

The chain recombines TRBV30 with TRBJ1-5; D remains ambiguous. CDR3 length: 14 residues. The germline V gene encodes CDR1 GTSNPN and CDR2 SVGIG (reference sequence). V was cut by 2 bases and J by 0 bases, with 8 bases left in between. The CDR3 loop reads CAWSWDPSNQPQHF. The CDR3 DNA reads as TGTGCCTGGAGTTGGGATCCTAGCAATCAGCCCCAGCATTTT.